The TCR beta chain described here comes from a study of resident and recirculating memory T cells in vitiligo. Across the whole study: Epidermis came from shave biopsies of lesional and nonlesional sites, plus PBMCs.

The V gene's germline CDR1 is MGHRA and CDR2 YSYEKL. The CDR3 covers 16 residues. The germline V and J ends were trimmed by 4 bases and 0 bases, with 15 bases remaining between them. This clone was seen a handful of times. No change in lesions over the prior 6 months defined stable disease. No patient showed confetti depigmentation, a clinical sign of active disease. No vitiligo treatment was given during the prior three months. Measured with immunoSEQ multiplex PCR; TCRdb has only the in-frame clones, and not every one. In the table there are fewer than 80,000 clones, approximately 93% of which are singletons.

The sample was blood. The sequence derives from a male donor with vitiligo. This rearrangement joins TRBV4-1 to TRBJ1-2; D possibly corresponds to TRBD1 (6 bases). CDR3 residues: CASSLDRGAANYGYTF. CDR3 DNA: TGCGCCAGCAGCCTGGACAGAGGGGCCGCTAACTATGGCTACACCTTC.